The 13 T cell receptor beta chains in this list originate from one sample, sequenced in a study of blood T cell repertoires in COVID-19. Method: immunoSEQ multiplex PCR; TCRdb's copy keeps in-frame clones and lacks some. The sample lists around 130,000 clones; roughly 85% were seen once. Specimen: peripheral blood. These receptors came from a man aged 50-59 years with acute or convalescent COVID-19.

The chain links TRBV28 to TRBJ1-5; TRBD1 matches 7 bases. This CDR3 has 14 residues. Trimming took 6 bases from V and 7 from J; bases not matched to a gene: 9. CDR1 is MDHEN, CDR2 SYDVKM, per germline. CDR3: CASSRTGTVQPQHF. The CDR3 nucleotides are TGTGCCAGCAGCCGGACAGGAACGGTACAGCCCCAGCATTTT.

V gene TRBV2 combines with J gene TRBJ2-1; D gene uncertain. Germline lookup yields CDR1 SNHLY and CDR2 FYNNEI. With 4 bases removed from V and 0 bases from J, the gap between germline ends came to 10 bases. This CDR3 contains 15 residues. The CDR3 here is CASSGAESSYNEQFF. CDR3 in DNA: TGTGCCAGCAGTGGGGCAGAGAGCTCCTACAATGAGCAGTTCTTC.

This clone was seen only a few times. The V call is TRBV11-2, the J call TRBJ1-5; tentative D call: TRBD1 (6 bases). CDR3 length: 15 amino acids. Germline values: CDR1 SGHAT, CDR2 FQNNGV. Trimming took 3 bases from V and 4 from J, leaving 13 bases between them. The CDR3 bases are TGTGCCAGCAGCTTGCAGGGGTCGACGAATCAGCCCCAGCATTTT. Its translation is CASSLQGSTNQPQHF.

The sample holds a few counts of this clone. The chain employs TRBV6-1 and TRBJ2-7, with 9 bases identical to TRBD1. Germline values: CDR1 MNHNS, CDR2 SASEGT. CDR3 size: 12 residues. V lost 1 base to trimming and J lost 11 bases; unmatched junction nucleotides: 3. The CDR3: CASSEDGDREYF. CDR3 nucleotide sequence: TGTGCCAGCAGTGAAGATGGGGACAGGGAGTACTTC.

CDR3 DNA sequence: TGTGCCAGCAGCTACCAGGGGTCAGGTGAAGCTTTCTTT. Translated, it gives CASSYQGSGEAFF. This chain connects TRBV7-3 to TRBJ1-1; weak D call: TRBD1 (6 bases). CDR1 is SGHTA, CDR2 FQGTGA, per germline. The CDR3 loop spans 13 amino acids. V gave up 4 bases and J gave up 7 bases, with 13 bases separating them.

The rearrangement links TRBV7-8 to TRBJ1-4; a weak D match, TRBD1 (5 bases). This CDR3 is built from 15 residues. Germline V lookup: CDR1 SGHVS, CDR2 FQNEAQ. The V gene lost 7 bases and the J gene lost 3 bases, with 15 bases spanning the gap. In DNA, the CDR3 is TGTGCCAGCACCACTAAGGGGTCACCTAATGAAAAACTGTTTTTT. This gives the protein CASTTKGSPNEKLFF.

This rearrangement joins TRBV25-1 to TRBJ2-5; maybe TRBD1 (5 bases). The germline CDR1 and CDR2 sequences are MGHDK and SYGVNS. The CDR3 is 14 residues long. Trimming shortened V by 6 bases and J by 2 bases, and 13 bases separated the two germline ends. For the CDR3, the DNA is TGTGCCAGCAGCCGACAGACCGAGCAAGAGACCCAGTACTTC. The encoded protein is CASSRQTEQETQYF. Complete variable domain (other parts from reference TRBV25-1 and TRBJ2-5): EADIYQTPRYLVIGTGKKITLECSQTMGHDKMYWYQQDPGMELHLIHYSYGVNSTEKGDLSSESTVSRIRTEHFPLTLESARPSHTSQYLCASSRQTEQETQYFGPGTRLLVL.

The rearrangement joins TRBV11-1 to TRBJ1-1, with D possibly matching TRBD1 (6 bases). The ends were cut back, 1 base at V and 1 base at J, with 13 bases in the middle. CDR1 and CDR2 (germline): SGHAT, FQDESV (reference sequence). The CDR3 has 16 amino acids. CDR3 sequence reads: CASSLDLSGANTEAFF. In nucleotides, the CDR3 is TGTGCCAGCAGCTTAGATCTATCAGGGGCGAACACTGAAGCTTTCTTT.

The V gene is TRBV27, the J gene TRBJ2-7; 7 bases line up with TRBD1. The CDR3 contains 13 residues. The V gene's germline CDR1 is MNHEY and CDR2 SMNVEV (reference sequence). The ends lost 3 bases at V and 5 bases at J; junction bases unmatched: 4. The CDR3 loop reads CASSLTGQHEQYF. The CDR3 DNA is TGTGCCAGCAGTTTGACAGGGCAGCACGAGCAGTACTTC.

The chain couples TRBV18 to TRBJ2-7; 9 bases map to TRBD1. From germline, CDR1 is KGHSH and CDR2 LQKENI. The V and J ends lost 0 bases and 3 bases, in that order; junction bases with no gene match: 6. The CDR3 consists of 16 residues. CDR3: CASSPPTGTGYYEQYF. As DNA, the CDR3 is TGTGCCAGCTCACCACCAACCGGGACAGGGTACTACGAGCAGTACTTC.

V is TRBV30 and J is TRBJ1-1; D may be TRBD1 (6 bases). Germline lookup yields CDR1 GTSNPN and CDR2 SVGIG (reference sequence). V was shortened by 3 bases and J by 1 base, with 18 bases between the two germline ends. This CDR3 spans 16 amino acids. In DNA, the CDR3 is TGTGCCTGGAGAGCAAGGACAGCCCGGTCGAACACTGAAGCTTTCTTT. Translating gives CAWRARTARSNTEAFF.

The chain uses TRBV4-1 and TRBJ2-2; tentatively, D is TRBD1 (6 bases). This CDR3 has 20 residues. V was clipped by 1 base and J by 6 bases, with 27 bases between them. Germline V CDR1 and CDR2: MGHRA, YSYEKL. The CDR3 protein is CASSQGGQQGWTSFAGELFF. For the CDR3, the DNA is TGCGCCAGCAGCCAAGGAGGGCAACAGGGATGGACGTCATTTGCCGGGGAGCTGTTTTTT.

The DNA of the CDR3 is TGTGCCAGCAGCTTAGAACGGGCGGGGAACACCGGGGAGCTGTTTTTT. Protein sequence: CASSLERAGNTGELFF. The V gene is TRBV11-2, the J gene TRBJ2-2, with D possibly matching TRBD2 (5 bases). V gave up 0 bases and J gave up 1 base, with 9 bases separating them. This CDR3 has 16 residues. Germline V lookup: CDR1 SGHAT, CDR2 FQNNGV.